Included here is one T cell receptor (beta chain) sequence, with context. What this receptor recognizes is not known. Nothing much larger sits one base from this clone, and base qualities are not available. The sample is drawn from a study of cytomegalovirus exposure and HLA in healthy donors (dated by TCRdb to the late 2010s). Concerning the study at large: In an earlier analysis of about 560 of the donors, 276 Gb of sequence data and 100 million or so unique TCR beta sequences from 150 million to 200 million T cells were reported. The later analysis used no new phenotypic data to find candidate immune exposures, relying instead on TCR beta sequences and their occurrence across donors. Alongside the repertoire data, information on donor age, sex, ethnicity and CMV serostatus was compiled. To predict cytomegalovirus infection status, the study brought together high-throughput TCR immunosequencing, statistical association of individual TCRs with disease status, and machine learning. The study was designed to test whether signatures of past pathogen exposure could be identified by cataloging public T cell receptors. About five DR-DQ haplotypes were treated as single units for association and clustering because of strong linkage in the cohort. Across around 400 genotyped donors of the cohort, an average of roughly 230,000 unique TCR beta nucleotide sequences per donor were sequenced, and around 19% of those sequences were non-productive. Roughly 300 gigabases of sequencing data and around 87 million unique TCR sequences were included in an early release covering several hundred HLA-typed donors. In a later analysis, previously published TCR beta repertoires from 500 to 750 donors were re-analyzed and high-resolution HLA genotyping was added so that TCR occurrence patterns could be studied. Typing coverage varied by locus: roughly 629-630 donors for A, B, C, DRB1 and DQB1; 500 to 550 for DQA1; about 590 for DPA1; roughly 450 for DPB1. Besides the first cohort of about 730 subjects, a separate validation cohort made up of roughly 120 different subjects was used. In an earlier analysis of more than 550 of the donors, high-throughput TCR beta sequencing was used to judge whether each TCR beta V gene segment behaved as functional or pseudogenic. Both class I and class II loci were covered by HLA typing, at four-digit resolution. All discovery cohort repertoires had been generated on a single sequencing platform. The T cell repertoires of several hundred subjects were profiled by immunosequencing and related to cytomegalovirus serostatus. Among the approximately 400 genotyped donors, around 81% belonged to the genetic ancestry cluster associated with self-reported Caucasian donors. A later genetic analysis used genome-wide SNP genotypes for about three fifths of the roughly 700 donors, treating that subset as a discovery cohort. Study-wide findings and limitations: A further reported finding was that TCR beta sequences accurately predicted the HLA-A and HLA-B alleles for most subjects in the first cohort. Sequencing depth was assumed to be roughly uniform across donors in the presence/absence analyses, though that assumption may not hold. A later analysis found that most CMV-associated TCR beta chains appeared HLA-restricted, with HLA associations seemingly driven largely by CMV exposure. Across donors, most TCR sequences were observed very rarely, whereas some public TCRs were present in many individuals. The classifier was reported to diagnose cytomegalovirus status with high specificity and sensitivity in both the original and validation cohorts. The authors suggested that the approach could potentially be extended to other disease states and immunological phenotypes. Only TCR beta chains were sequenced in this cohort, and the absence of alpha or paired-chain data limited detectable features. Because counts were too low, roughly 17 rarely observed V segments, including chromosome 9 orphons, were left out of the earlier analysis of 500 to 650 of the donors. HLA typing was unavailable for some donors at each locus, so association tests used only the typed subset. In a later analysis, TCR association rates were found to vary across HLA loci, with the most associated TCRs seen for DRB1 alleles and the fewest for HLA-C alleles. Correlated functional status among segregating V segments might be attributable to linkage disequilibrium, but an unknown experimental factor could not be ruled out. Some IMGT-functional V segments, including TRBV6-2 and TRBV6-3, could not be distinguished by the 87-base-pair reads and were therefore excluded. Strong co-occurrence of HLA alleles, especially DR and DQ, made assigning TCR associations to individual alleles difficult. A few of the identified cytomegalovirus-associated TCR beta chains were confirmed in vitro to be specific for cytomegalovirus antigens. The study listed 150 to 200 TCR beta chains as associated with cytomegalovirus. Immune exposure information for the cohort was limited to CMV serostatus. A later genetic analysis reported fewer N-insertions in productive TCRs among donors in an Asian-associated ancestry cluster than the roughly 650-donor mean. Compared with equally common non-associated chains, HLA-associated TCR beta chains in a later analysis were more clonally expanded and had lower generation probabilities. At a false discovery rate of 0.05, a later analysis linked 16,951 TCR beta sequences to specific HLA alleles. A later analysis reported that several top co-occurrence clusters appeared linked to parvovirus B19, influenza, CMV and Epstein-Barr virus. In an earlier analysis of 587 of the donors, most TCR beta V segments appeared in productive rearrangements about 87% or about 30% of the time, broadly matching IMGT annotations. A later genetic analysis associated a missense DCLRE1C variant with V-gene and J-gene trimming of TCR beta chains, and an independent cohort replicated the association. The sequencing pipeline was judged likely to have produced a cluster of highly shared sequence variants as a technical artifact.

The cohort consisted of more than 650 healthy bone marrow donors. At the time of sampling, every cohort member was nominally healthy, though immune exposures that went unrecorded were likely present. The donor was CMV seronegative and belonged to the group of 352 seronegative cohort members. Each donor provided a peripheral blood sample, and peripheral blood mononuclear cells were used for TCR beta sequencing. The Qiagen DNeasy Blood Extraction Kit was used to extract genomic DNA from the blood cell samples. The V end gives up 4 bases and the J end 1 base, leaving 19 bases in the junction not matched to a gene. The CDR3 covers 20 residues, taking in both the cysteine and the phenylalanine. The kept DNA is CDR3 alone, 60 bases in frame from the first base. Libraries were constructed by the immunoSEQ multiplex PCR assay. The multiplex PCR relied on a mix of 60 forward primers for TCR Vbeta segments and 13 reverse primers for TCR Jbeta segments. The CDR3 region of rearranged TCR beta genes was amplified from genomic DNA with a multiplex PCR assay. The amplified TCR beta libraries were sequenced on the Illumina HiSeq System as 87-base-pair reads. Under the source paper's analysis protocol: A later analysis tallied 75 million to 95 million unique TCR beta chains across the 700 or so repertoires, and about 10 million of those chains were shared by two or more donors. Raw reads were error-corrected and collapsed into unique sequences by a nearest-neighbor algorithm in which closely related sequences were merged to remove PCR and sequencing errors. To assign V, D and J gene segments, CDR3 sequences were aligned to IMGT reference sequences. For a sequence to be retained, at least a six-nucleotide match to both a V gene segment and a J gene segment was required. A rearrangement counted as productive if the CDR3 had no stop codons and remained in frame with V and J, and every other rearrangement counted as non-productive. CDR3 was defined according to IMGT convention as the region running from the second conserved V-encoded cysteine to the conserved J-encoded phenylalanine. Sequences without an unambiguous match to a single V gene segment were excluded from the earlier analysis of a few hundred of the donors. An earlier analysis of 587 of the donors classified V segments as functional when productive rearrangements were above 56.7% and as segregating when the standard deviation between donors was above 5%. A statistical classification framework was developed to diagnose cytomegalovirus status using the catalog of TCR beta chain sequences. In a later analysis, TCR nucleotide sequences were compared against IMGT/GENE-DB human TR gene sequences so that V and J genes could be assigned. A later analysis assigned CDR3 sequences and most-parsimonious VDJ recombination scenarios with the TCRdist pipeline. In a later analysis, each TCR beta chain was defined by its CDR3 amino acid sequence together with its V-gene family, and reads lacking a unique V-gene family were excluded. In a later analysis, 450 to 600 highly shared, low-generation-probability nucleotide sequences were removed to address suspected cross-contamination and a sequencing artifact. For each public chain, a later analysis derived a clonal expansion index from normalized ranks of inferred template counts within each repertoire. A later analysis computed generation probabilities with a VDJ recombination model fitted to out-of-frame rearrangements, and checked the results against IGoR. A later analysis scored TCR-TCR, TCR-HLA and TCR-CMV co-occurrence with hypergeometric tests, applying a repertoire-size bias correction to TCR pairs. A later analysis estimated false discovery rates by permuting HLA or CMV assignments 20 times. In a later analysis, co-occurring TCRs were grouped using DBSCAN, and TCRdist sequence similarity was added for clustering within HLA-allele-positive subsets. For co-occurrence clustering, repertoires with fewer than 30,000 or more than 120,000 public chains were excluded, along with roughly 5 repertoires with anomalous nucleotide sharing. TCRdb carries this immuneACCESS record with in-frame sequences only. Its versions omit some clonotypes, under half of them owing to an unresolved V gene in the studies checked, with the rest unexplained. V and J calls and clone size are those listed in that table; D and trimming were worked out from the DNA. In all, the sample holds some 150,000 clones, and about 77% of those were seen once. The leading ten clones occupy about 1.4% of the sample.

Sequenced material: PBMCs. The origin of this receptor is a woman aged 40 to 50 in good health and CMV-seronegative. The chain joins TRBV23-1 to TRBJ2-4; TRBD1 lines up with 7 middle nucleotides. TRBV23-1 is an ORF, and what it does is uncertain. The DNA sequence reads TGCGCCAGCAGTCTTCCCTTCGACAGGGCCTCATGCTCGGCCAAAAACATTCAGTACTTC. Its product reads: CASSLPFDRASCSAKNIQYF.